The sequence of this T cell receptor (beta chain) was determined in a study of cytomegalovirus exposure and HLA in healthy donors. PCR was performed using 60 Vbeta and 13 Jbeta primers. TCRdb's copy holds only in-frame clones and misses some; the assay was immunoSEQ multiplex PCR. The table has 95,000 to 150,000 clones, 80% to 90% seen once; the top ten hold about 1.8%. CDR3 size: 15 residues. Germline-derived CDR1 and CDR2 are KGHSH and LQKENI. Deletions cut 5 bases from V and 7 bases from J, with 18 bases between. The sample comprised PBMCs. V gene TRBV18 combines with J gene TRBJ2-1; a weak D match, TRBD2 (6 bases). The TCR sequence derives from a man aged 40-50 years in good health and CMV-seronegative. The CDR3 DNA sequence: TGTGCCAGCTCATCTTCCAGCCGCCGGGGGAATGAGCAGTTCTTC. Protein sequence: CASSSSSRRGNEQFF.